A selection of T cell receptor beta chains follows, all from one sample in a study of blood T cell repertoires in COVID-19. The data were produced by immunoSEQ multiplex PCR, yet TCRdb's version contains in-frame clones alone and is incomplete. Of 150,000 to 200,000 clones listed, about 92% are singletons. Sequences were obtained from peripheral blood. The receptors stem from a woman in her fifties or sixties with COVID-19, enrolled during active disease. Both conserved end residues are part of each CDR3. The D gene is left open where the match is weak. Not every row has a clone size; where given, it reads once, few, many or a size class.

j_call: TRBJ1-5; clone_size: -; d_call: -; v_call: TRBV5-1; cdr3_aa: CASSPGPSGGPDQPQHF; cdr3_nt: TGCGCCAGCAGCCCTGGGCCCTCGGGAGGCCCGGATCAGCCCCAGCATTTT
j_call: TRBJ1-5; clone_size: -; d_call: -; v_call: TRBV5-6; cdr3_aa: CASSWGRGKYSNQPQHF; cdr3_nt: TGTGCCAGCAGCTGGGGACGGGGGAAATATAGCAATCAGCCCCAGCATTTT
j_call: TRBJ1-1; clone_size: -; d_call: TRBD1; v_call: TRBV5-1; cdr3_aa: CASAGGAVWNTEAFF; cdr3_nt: TGCGCCAGCGCAGGGGGCGCGGTCTGGAACACTGAAGCTTTCTTT
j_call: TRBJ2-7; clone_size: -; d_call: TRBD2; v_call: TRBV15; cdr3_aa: CATSGILAGEGYEQYF; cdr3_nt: TGTGCCACCAGCGGGATACTAGCGGGGGAGGGATACGAGCAGTACTTC
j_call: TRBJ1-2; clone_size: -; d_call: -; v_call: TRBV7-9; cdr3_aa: CASSPPLTFVNGYTF; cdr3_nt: TGTGCCAGCAGCCCGCCCCTGACATTCGTCAATGGCTACACCTTC
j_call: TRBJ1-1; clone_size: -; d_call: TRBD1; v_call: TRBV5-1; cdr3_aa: CASSLDRGLNTEAFF; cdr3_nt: TGCGCCAGCAGCTTGGACAGGGGGTTGAACACTGAAGCTTTCTTT
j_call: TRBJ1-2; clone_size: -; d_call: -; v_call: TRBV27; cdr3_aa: CASSLHGQPNYGYTF; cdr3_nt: TGTGCCAGCAGTTTACACGGACAGCCTAACTATGGCTACACCTTC
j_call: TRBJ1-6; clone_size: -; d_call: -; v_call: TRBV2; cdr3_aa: CASIRTDLSSPLHF; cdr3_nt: TGTGCCAGCATCCGAACAGATTTAAGTTCACCCCTCCACTTT
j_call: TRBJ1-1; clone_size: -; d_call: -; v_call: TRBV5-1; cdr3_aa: CASSSPGNTEAFF; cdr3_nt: TGCGCCAGCAGCTCCCCGGGAAACACTGAAGCTTTCTTT
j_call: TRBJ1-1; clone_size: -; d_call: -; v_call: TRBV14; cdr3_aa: CASSLGQMNTEAFF; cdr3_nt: TGTGCCAGCAGTCTTGGACAAATGAACACTGAAGCTTTCTTT
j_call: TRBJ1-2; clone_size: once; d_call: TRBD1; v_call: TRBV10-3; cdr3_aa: CAISATGQDYGYTF; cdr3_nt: TGTGCCATCAGTGCTACCGGACAGGACTATGGCTACACCTTC
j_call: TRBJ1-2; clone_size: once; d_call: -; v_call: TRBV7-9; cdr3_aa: CASSLRRDYGYTF; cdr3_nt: TGTGCCAGCAGCTTGAGACGGGATTATGGCTACACCTTC
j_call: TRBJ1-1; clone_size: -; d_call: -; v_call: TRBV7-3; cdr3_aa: CASSLNGRVMSEAFF; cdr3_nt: TGTGCCAGCAGCTTAAATGGCAGGGTTATGTCTGAAGCTTTCTTT
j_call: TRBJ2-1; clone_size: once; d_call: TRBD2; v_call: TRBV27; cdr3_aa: CASSPSPGGGFNEQFF; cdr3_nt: TGTGCCAGCAGTCCCTCCCCCGGCGGGGGGTTCAATGAGCAGTTCTTC
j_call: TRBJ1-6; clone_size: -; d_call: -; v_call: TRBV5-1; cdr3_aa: CASSLPRDNSPLHF; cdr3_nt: TGCGCCAGCAGCTTGCCCAGGGATAATTCACCCCTCCACTTT
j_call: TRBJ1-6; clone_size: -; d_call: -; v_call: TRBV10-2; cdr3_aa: CASSDQGPTNSPLHF; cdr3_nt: TGCGCCAGCAGTGATCAGGGGCCCACAAATTCACCCCTCCACTTT
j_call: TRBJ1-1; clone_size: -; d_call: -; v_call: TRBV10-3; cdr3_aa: CAISESGPMSTEAFF; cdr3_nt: TGTGCCATCAGTGAGTCGGGGCCCATGAGTACTGAAGCTTTCTTT
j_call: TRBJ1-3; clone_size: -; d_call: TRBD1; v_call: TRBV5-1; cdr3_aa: CASSSGQTSGNTIYF; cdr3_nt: TGCGCCAGCAGCTCGGGACAGACCTCTGGAAACACCATATATTTT
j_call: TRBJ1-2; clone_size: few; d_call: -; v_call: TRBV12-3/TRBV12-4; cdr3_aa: CASSAGLGGYTF; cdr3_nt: TGTGCCAGCAGCGCGGGGCTCGGTGGCTACACCTTC
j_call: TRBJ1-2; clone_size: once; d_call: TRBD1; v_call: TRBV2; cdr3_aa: CASRIDRDGYGYTF; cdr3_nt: TGTGCCAGCAGGATCGACAGGGATGGCTATGGCTACACCTTC
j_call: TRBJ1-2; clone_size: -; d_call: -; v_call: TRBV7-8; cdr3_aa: CASSLRVDGSGYTF; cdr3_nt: TGTGCCAGCAGCTTAAGGGTAGACGGGAGCGGCTACACCTTC
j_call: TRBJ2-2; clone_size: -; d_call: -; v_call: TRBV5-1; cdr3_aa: CASSWTPTNTGELFF; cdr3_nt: TGCGCCAGCAGCTGGACACCGACGAACACCGGGGAGCTGTTTTTT
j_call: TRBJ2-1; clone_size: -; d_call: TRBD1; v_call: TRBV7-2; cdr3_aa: CASSLQGNRDNEQFF; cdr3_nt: TGTGCCAGCAGCCTACAGGGGAATAGAGACAATGAGCAGTTCTTC
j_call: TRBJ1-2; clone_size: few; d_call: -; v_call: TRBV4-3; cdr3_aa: CASSQDNRAHYGYTF; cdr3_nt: TGCGCCAGCAGCCAAGATAACAGGGCCCACTATGGCTACACCTTC
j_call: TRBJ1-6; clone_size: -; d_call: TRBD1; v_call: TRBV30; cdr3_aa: CASHRTGGNSPLHF; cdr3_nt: TGTGCCTCGCATCGGACAGGAGGGAATTCACCCCTCCACTTT
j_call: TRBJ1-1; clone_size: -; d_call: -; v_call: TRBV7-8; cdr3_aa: CASSRAPGWPINTEAFF; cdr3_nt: TGTGCCAGCAGCCGAGCCCCAGGGTGGCCAATTAACACTGAAGCTTTCTTT
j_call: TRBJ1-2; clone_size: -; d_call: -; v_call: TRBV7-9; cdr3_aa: CASSQDSYGYTF; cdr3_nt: TGTGCCAGCAGCCAAGACAGCTATGGCTACACCTTC
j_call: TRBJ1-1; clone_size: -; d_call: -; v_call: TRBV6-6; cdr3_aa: CASSYSAGDTEAFF; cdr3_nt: TGTGCCAGCAGTTACTCGGCGGGGGACACTGAAGCTTTCTTT
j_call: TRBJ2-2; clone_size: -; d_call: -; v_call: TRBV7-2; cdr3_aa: CASSLVARTITGELFF; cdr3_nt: TGTGCCAGCAGCTTAGTCGCCAGAACAATCACCGGGGAGCTGTTTTTT
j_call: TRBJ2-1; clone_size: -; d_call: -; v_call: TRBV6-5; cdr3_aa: CASSSGGTASEQFF; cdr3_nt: TGTGCCAGCAGCTCCGGCGGGACCGCTTCTGAGCAGTTCTTC
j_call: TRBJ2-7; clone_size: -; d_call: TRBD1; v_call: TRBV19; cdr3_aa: CASSSAGGGYEQYF; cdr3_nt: TGTGCCAGTAGTTCAGCAGGGGGCGGCTACGAGCAGTACTTC